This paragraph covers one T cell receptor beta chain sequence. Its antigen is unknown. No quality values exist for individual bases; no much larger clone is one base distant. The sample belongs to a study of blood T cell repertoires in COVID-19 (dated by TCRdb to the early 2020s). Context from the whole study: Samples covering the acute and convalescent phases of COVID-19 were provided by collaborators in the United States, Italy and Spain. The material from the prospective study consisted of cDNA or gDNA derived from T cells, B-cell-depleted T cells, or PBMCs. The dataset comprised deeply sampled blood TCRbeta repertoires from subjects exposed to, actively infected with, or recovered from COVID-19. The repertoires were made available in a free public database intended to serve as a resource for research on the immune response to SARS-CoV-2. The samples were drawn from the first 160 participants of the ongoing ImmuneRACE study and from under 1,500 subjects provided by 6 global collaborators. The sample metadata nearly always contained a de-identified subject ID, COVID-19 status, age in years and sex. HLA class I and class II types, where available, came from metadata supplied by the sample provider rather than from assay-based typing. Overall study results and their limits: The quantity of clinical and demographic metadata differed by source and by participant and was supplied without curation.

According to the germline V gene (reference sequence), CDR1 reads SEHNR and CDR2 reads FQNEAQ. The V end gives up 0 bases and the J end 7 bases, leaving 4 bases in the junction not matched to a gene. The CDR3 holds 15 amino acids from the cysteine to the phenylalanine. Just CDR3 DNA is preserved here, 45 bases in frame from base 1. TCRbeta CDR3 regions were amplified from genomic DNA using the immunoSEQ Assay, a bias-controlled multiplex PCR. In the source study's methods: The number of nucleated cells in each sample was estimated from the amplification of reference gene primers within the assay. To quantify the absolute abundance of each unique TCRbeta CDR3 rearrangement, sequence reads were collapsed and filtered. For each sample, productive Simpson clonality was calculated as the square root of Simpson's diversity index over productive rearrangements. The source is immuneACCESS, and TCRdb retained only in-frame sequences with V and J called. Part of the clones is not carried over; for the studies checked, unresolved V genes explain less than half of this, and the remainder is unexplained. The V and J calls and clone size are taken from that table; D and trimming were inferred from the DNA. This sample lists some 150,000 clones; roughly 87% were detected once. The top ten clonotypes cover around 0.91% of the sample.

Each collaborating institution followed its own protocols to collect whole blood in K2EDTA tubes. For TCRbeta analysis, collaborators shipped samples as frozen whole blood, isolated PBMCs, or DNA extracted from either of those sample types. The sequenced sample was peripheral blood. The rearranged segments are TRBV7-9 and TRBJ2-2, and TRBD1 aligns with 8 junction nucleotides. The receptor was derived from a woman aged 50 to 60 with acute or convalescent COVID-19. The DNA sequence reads TGTGCCAGCAGCTTAGCCCCCACAGGGGGCGGGGAGCTGTTTTTT. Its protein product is CASSLAPTGGGELFF.